The clone carrying this T cell receptor (beta chain) was counted ten times or more. Its antigen is unidentified. TCRdb fed the 5' RACE reads into MiXCR, producing one record per CDR3 protein. The sample has more than 50,000 distinct CDR3 sequences, 3% to 4% seen once; the top ten hold about 7%. The sample is drawn from a study of neurological immune-mediated disorders. Study findings and constraints: As far as clinical or MRI features were concerned, none was associated with the multiple sclerosis repertoire cluster.

The sample taken for sequencing was PBMCs. This TCR was recovered from a woman aged 60-75 years with multiple sclerosis.

As DNA, the CDR3 is TGCAGTCCCATCGGCGCCCGGCGGGAGGAATACAATGAGCAGTTCTTC. Its protein is CSPIGARREEYNEQFF. The gene calls are TRBV20-1 and TRBJ2-1; 8 bases align to TRBD2. With V trimmed by 8 bases and J by 4 bases, 16 bases remained unmatched. This CDR3 is 16 amino acids long. Germline CDR1 and CDR2: DFQATT and SNEGSKA (reference sequence).